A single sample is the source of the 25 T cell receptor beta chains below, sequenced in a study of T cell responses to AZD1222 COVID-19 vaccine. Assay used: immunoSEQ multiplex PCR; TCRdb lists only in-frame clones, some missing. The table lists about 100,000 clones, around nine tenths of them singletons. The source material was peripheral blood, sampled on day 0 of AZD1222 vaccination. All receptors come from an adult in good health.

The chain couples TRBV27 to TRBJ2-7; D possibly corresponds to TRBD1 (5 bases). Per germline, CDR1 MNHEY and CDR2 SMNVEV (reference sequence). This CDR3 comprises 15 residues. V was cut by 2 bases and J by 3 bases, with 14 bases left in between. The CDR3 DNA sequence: TGTGCCAGCAGTTTAGGGGCGGCCCCAAGCTACGAGCAGTACTTC. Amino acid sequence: CASSLGAAPSYEQYF.

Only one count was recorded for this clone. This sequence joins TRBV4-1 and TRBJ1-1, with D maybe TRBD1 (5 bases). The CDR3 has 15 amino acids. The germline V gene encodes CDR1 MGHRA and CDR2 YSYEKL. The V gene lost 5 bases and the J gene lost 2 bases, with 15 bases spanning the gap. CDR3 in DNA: TGCGCCAGCAGCTTCCAATATCAGGGAAACACTGAAGCTTTCTTT. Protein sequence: CASSFQYQGNTEAFF.

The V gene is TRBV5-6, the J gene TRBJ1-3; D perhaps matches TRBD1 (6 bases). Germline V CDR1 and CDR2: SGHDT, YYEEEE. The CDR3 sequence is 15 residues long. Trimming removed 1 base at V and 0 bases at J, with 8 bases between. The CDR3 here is CASSLQGNSGNTIYF. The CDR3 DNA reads TGTGCCAGCAGCTTGCAGGGGAACTCTGGAAACACCATATATTTT.

The chain's CDR3 is CASSLEGGYTF. The CDR3 nucleotides are TGTGCCAGCAGCTTAGAAGGGGGCTACACCTTC. The chain uses TRBV11-2 and TRBJ1-2; D ambiguous. Deletions cut 0 bases from V and 8 bases from J, with 4 bases between. This CDR3 is built from 11 residues. Per the germline V gene, CDR1 is SGHAT and CDR2 is FQNNGV.

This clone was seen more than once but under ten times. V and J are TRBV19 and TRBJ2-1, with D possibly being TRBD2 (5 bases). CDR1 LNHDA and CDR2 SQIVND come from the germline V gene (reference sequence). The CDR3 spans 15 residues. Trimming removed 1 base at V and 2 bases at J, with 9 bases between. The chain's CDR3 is CASSIGRGTYNEQFF. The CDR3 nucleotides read TGTGCCAGTAGTATAGGTCGGGGAACCTACAATGAGCAGTTCTTC.

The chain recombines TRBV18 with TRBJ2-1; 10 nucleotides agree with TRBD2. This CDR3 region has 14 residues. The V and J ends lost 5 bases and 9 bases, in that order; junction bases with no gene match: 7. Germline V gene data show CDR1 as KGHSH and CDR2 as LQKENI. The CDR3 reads CASSSFLAGAEQFF. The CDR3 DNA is TGTGCCAGCTCATCCTTTCTAGCGGGAGCTGAGCAGTTCTTC.

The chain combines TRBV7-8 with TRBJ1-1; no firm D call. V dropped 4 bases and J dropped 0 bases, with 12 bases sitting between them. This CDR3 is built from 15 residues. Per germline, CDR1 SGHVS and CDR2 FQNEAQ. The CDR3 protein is CASSSDARLNTEAFF. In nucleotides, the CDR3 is TGTGCCAGCAGCTCCGACGCACGCTTGAACACTGAAGCTTTCTTT.

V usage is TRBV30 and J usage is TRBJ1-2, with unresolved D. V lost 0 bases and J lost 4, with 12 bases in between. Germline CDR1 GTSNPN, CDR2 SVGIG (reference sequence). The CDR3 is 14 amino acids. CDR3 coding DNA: TGTGCCTGGAGTGTATCACCGGGGTTCTATGGCTACACCTTC. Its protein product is CAWSVSPGFYGYTF.

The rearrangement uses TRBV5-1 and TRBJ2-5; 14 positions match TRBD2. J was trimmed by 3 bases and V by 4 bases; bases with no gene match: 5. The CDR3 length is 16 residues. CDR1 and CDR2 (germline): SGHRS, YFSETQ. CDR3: CASSAQTSGREETQYF. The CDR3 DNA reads TGCGCCAGCAGCGCGCAGACTAGCGGGAGGGAAGAGACCCAGTACTTC.

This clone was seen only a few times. In nucleotides, the CDR3 is TGTGCCAGCAGGCCGGGTAGACCGGCTGGAAACACCATATATTTT. It is translated as CASRPGRPAGNTIYF. The chain recombines TRBV6-5 with TRBJ1-3; D unclear. V lost 6 bases, J lost 2 bases, and 14 bases lay in between. The CDR3 loop spans 15 amino acids. CDR1 is MNHEY, CDR2 SVGAGI, per germline.

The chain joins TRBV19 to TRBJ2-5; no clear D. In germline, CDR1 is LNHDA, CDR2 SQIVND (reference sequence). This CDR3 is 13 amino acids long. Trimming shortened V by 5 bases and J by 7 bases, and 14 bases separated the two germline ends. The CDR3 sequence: CASSPSSRSTQYF. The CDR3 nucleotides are TGTGCCAGTAGTCCAAGCTCCCGGTCGACCCAGTACTTC.

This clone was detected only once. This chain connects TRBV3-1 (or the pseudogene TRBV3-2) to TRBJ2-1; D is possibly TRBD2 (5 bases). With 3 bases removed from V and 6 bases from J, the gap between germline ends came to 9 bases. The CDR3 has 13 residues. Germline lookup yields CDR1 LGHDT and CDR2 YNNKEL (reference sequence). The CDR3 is CASSQRAGNEQFF. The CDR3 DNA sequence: TGTGCCAGCAGCCAGAGGGCTGGCAATGAGCAGTTCTTC.

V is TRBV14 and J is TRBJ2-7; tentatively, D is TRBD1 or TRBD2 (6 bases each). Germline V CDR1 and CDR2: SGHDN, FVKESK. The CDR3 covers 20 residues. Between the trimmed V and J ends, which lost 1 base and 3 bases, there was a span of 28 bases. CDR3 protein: CASSQVFGPGLGAGSYEQYF. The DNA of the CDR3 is TGTGCCAGCAGCCAAGTCTTTGGGCCAGGTTTGGGGGCGGGGAGCTACGAGCAGTACTTC.

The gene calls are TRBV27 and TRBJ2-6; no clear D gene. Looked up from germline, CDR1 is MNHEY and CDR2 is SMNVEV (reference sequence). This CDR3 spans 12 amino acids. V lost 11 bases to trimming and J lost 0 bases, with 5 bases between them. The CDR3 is CAVSSGANVLTF. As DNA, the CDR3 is TGTGCCGTCTCCTCTGGGGCCAACGTCCTGACTTTC. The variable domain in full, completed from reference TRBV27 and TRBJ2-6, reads EAQVTQNPRYLITVTGKKLTVTCSQNMNHEYMSWYRQDPGLGLRQIYYSMNVEVTDKGDVPEGYKVSRKEKRNFPLILESPSPNQTSLYFCAVSSGANVLTFGAGSRLTVL.

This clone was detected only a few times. This CDR3 reads CASRSGDMNTEAFF. The CDR3 nucleotides read TGCGCCAGCAGGTCGGGGGATATGAACACTGAAGCTTTCTTT. This chain connects TRBV5-1 to TRBJ1-1, with D tentatively TRBD1 (5 bases). V was clipped by 5 bases and J by 0 bases, with 11 bases between them. Looked up from germline, CDR1 is SGHRS and CDR2 is YFSETQ. The CDR3 spans 14 residues.

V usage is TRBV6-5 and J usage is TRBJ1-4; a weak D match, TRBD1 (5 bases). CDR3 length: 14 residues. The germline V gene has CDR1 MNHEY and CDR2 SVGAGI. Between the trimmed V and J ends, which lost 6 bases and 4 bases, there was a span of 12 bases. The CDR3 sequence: CASRGLRDNEKLFF. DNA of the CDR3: TGTGCCAGCAGGGGGCTCCGCGATAATGAAAAACTGTTTTTT.

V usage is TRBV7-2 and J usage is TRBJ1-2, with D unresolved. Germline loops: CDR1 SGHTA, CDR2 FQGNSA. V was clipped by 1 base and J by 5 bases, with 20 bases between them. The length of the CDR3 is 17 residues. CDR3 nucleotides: TGTGCCAGCAGCTTAGGGTACAGTCTAGGTGGGGAATATGGCTACACCTTC. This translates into CASSLGYSLGGEYGYTF.

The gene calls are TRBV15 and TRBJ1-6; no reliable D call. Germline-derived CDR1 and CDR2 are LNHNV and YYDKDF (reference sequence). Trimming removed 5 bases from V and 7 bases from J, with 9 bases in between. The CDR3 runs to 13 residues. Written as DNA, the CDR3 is TGTGCCACCAGCGGCAACTTGAATTCACCCCTCCACTTT. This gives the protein CATSGNLNSPLHF.

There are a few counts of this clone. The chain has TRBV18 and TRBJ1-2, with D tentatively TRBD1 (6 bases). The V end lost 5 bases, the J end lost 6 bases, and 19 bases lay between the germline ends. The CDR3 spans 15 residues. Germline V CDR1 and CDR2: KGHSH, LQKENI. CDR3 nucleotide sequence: TGTGCCAGCTCATCCACCACCACGGACAGAGATGGCTACACCTTC. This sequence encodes CASSSTTTDRDGYTF.

CDR3 sequence reads: CASSFLPSGSYEQYF. The CDR3 DNA follows: TGTGCCAGCAGCTTTCTCCCTAGCGGAAGTTACGAGCAGTACTTC. The J gene is TRBJ2-7, the V gene TRBV5-6; 7 nucleotides align to TRBD2. Germline V lookup: CDR1 SGHDT, CDR2 YYEEEE. With V trimmed by 2 bases and J by 4 bases, 9 bases remained unmatched. The CDR3 loop spans 15 amino acids.

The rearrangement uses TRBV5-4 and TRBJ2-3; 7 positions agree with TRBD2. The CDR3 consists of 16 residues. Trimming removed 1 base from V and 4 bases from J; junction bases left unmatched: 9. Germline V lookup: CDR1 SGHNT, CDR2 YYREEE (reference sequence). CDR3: CASSLRVKRGADTQYF. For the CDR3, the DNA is TGTGCCAGCAGCTTGAGGGTGAAACGGGGGGCAGATACGCAGTATTTT.

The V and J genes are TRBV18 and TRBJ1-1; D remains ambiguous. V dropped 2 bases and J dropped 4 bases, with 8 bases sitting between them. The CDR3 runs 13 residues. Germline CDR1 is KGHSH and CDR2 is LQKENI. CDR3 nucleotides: TGTGCCAGCTCACCAGTAGAGGGCACTGAAGCTTTCTTT. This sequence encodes CASSPVEGTEAFF.

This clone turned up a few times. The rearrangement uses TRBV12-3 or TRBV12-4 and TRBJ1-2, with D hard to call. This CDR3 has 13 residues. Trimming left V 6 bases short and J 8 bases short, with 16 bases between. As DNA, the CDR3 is TGTGCCAGCAGGGCTGCTGGGAGTCCCGGCTACACCTTC. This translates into CASRAAGSPGYTF.

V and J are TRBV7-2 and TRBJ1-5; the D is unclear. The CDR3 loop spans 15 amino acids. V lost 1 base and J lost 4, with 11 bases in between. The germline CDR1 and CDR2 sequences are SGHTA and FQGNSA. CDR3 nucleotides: TGTGCCAGCAGCTTAGACCCCGGAATAAATCAGCCCCAGCATTTT. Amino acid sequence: CASSLDPGINQPQHF. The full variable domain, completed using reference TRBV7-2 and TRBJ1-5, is GAGVSQSPSNKVTEKGKDVELRCDPISGHTALYWYRQSLGQGLEFLIYFQGNSAPDKSGLPSDRFSAERTGGSVSTLTIQRTQQEDSAVYLCASSLDPGINQPQHFGDGTRLSIL.

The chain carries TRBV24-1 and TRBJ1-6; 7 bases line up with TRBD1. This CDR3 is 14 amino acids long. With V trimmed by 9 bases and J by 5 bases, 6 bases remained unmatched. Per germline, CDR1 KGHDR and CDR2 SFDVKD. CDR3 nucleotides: TGTGCCACCTCCACAGGGGAACATAATTCACCCCTCCACTTT. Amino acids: CATSTGEHNSPLHF.